The 14 T cell receptor beta chains listed next were all sequenced from one sample in a study of T-cell memory formation after mild COVID-19. TCRdb fed the 5' RACE reads into MiXCR, producing one record per CDR3 protein. Of 450,000 to 650,000 distinct CDR3 sequences in the sample, roughly 20% were seen once. Sequenced material: PBMCs or a T cell subset sorted from them (not recorded which). The receptors here all came from an adult woman who had mild COVID-19 (a few samples of this study predate the infection). Cell type and time point are not known.

The chain recombines TRBV27 with TRBJ1-4; 10 bases map to TRBD1. This CDR3 spans 17 amino acids. Losses at the gene ends were 4 bases for V and 5 bases for J; bases not matched to a gene: 10. Germline CDR1 MNHEY, CDR2 SMNVEV (reference sequence). This CDR3 reads CASSSGQGKEINEKLFF. CDR3 coding DNA: TGTGCCAGCAGTTCGGGACAGGGGAAGGAGATAAATGAAAAACTGTTTTTT.

The rearrangement links TRBV2 to TRBJ2-5; D is unclear. V was pared by 4 bases and J by 8 bases, with 11 bases between. Per the germline V gene, CDR1 is SNHLY and CDR2 is FYNNEI. This CDR3 region has 12 residues. The CDR3 DNA sequence: TGTGCCAGCAGTGGGATGGTGTTTACCCAGTACTTC. Its translation: CASSGMVFTQYF.

This chain uses TRBV2 with TRBJ1-2; D remains unclear. Trimming shortened V by 9 bases and J by 5 bases, and 13 bases separated the two germline ends. This CDR3 spans 12 amino acids. Germline CDR1 is SNHLY and CDR2 is FYNNEI. In nucleotides, the CDR3 is TGTGCCAGTGGGAACCTCCGTTATGGCTACACCTTC. Translating gives CASGNLRYGYTF.

This clonotype was detected only a few times. The gene calls are TRBV2 and TRBJ2-7, with D possibly being TRBD2 (6 bases). Germline-derived CDR1 and CDR2 are SNHLY and FYNNEI. This CDR3 has 16 residues. V was pared by 3 bases and J by 1 base, with 16 bases between. The CDR3 sequence is CASSDLTLGGSYEQYF. DNA for the CDR3: TGTGCCAGCAGTGACCTCACCCTCGGGGGTTCCTACGAGCAGTACTTC.

The CDR3 nucleotides read TGTGCCTGGAGTGACAGGGTGCCCAGTGGCTACACCTTC. Translating gives CAWSDRVPSGYTF. The chain links TRBV30 to TRBJ1-2; tentatively, D is TRBD1 (6 bases). The germline V and J ends were trimmed by 1 base and 7 bases, with 13 bases remaining between them. This CDR3 contains 13 residues. Germline V gene sequence: CDR1 GTSNPN, CDR2 SVGIG (reference sequence).

In this sample, this clonotype turned up a few times. The genes are TRBV5-1 and TRBJ2-7; 7 bases line up with TRBD2. The CDR3 has 15 residues. Germline assignment: CDR1 SGHRS and CDR2 YFSETQ. The J segment lost 0 bases and the V segment lost 2 bases, leaving 5 bases of the junction unmatched. The CDR3 here is CASSFGGVPSYEQYF. CDR3 DNA: TGCGCCAGCAGCTTTGGGGGGGTCCCCTCCTACGAGCAGTACTTC. The full variable domain, its missing parts supplied by reference TRBV5-1 and TRBJ2-7, is KAGVTQTPRYLIKTRGQQVTLSCSPISGHRSVSWYQQTPGQGLQFLFEYFSETQRNKGNFPGRFSGRQFSNSRSEMNVSTLELGDSALYLCASSFGGVPSYEQYFGPGTRLTVT.

DNA of the CDR3: TGTGCCCTCCGGGGTAGCTCCTACAATGAGCAGTTCTTC. Translation gives CALRGSSYNEQFF. The rearrangement links TRBV2 to TRBJ2-1, with a weak D call TRBD2 (5 bases). This CDR3 region has 13 residues. The ends were cut back, 11 bases at V and 0 bases at J, with 11 bases in the middle. Germline CDR1 SNHLY, CDR2 FYNNEI.

The V gene is TRBV9, the J gene TRBJ2-7; D gene unclear. V lost 0 bases and J lost 3, with 13 bases in between. Germline V gene sequence: CDR1 SGDLS, CDR2 YYNGEE. The CDR3 consists of 15 residues. DNA for the CDR3: TGTGCCAGCAGCGTAGCGTCCGCCGATTTCTACGAGCAGTACTTC. Amino acids: CASSVASADFYEQYF.

The chain has TRBV11-3 and TRBJ1-1, with 9 bases matching TRBD1. The length of the CDR3 is 14 residues. V gave up 4 bases and J gave up 3 bases; unmatched junction bases: 3. The germline V gene has CDR1 SGHNT and CDR2 YENEEA. The CDR3 coding sequence is TGTGCCAGCAGCTCGTGGACAGGGGACACTGAAGCTTTCTTT. It specifies CASSSWTGDTEAFF.

The chain has TRBV2 and TRBJ2-3; 12 nucleotides line up with TRBD2. The V segment lost 7 bases and the J segment 3 bases; nucleotides outside the gene matches: 8. The CDR3 sequence is 16 residues long. CDR1 and CDR2 from the germline V gene are SNHLY and FYNNEI. CDR3 DNA: TGTGCCAGCAAGAGACTAGCGGGAGTGGAGACAGATACGCAGTATTTT. Protein: CASKRLAGVETDTQYF.

At least ten counts were recorded for this clonotype. The rearrangement uses TRBV5-1 and TRBJ2-7; 8 bases agree with TRBD1. V dropped 5 bases and J dropped 2; count of bases not matched to a gene: 12. The CDR3 totals 16 residues. Per the germline V gene, CDR1 is SGHRS and CDR2 is YFSETQ. The CDR3 protein is CASRNRPGQAPYEQYF. The CDR3 DNA reads TGCGCCAGCAGAAATCGACCGGGACAGGCGCCCTACGAGCAGTACTTC. Full variable domain (rest looked up from reference TRBV5-1 and TRBJ2-7): KAGVTQTPRYLIKTRGQQVTLSCSPISGHRSVSWYQQTPGQGLQFLFEYFSETQRNKGNFPGRFSGRQFSNSRSEMNVSTLELGDSALYLCASRNRPGQAPYEQYFGPGTRLTVT.

CDR3 protein: CASSQVGLTMGETQYF. CDR3 nucleotides: TGCGCCAGCAGCCAAGTAGGCCTCACGATGGGGGAGACCCAGTACTTC. The rearrangement uses TRBV4-1 and TRBJ2-5; the D is unclear. This CDR3 is 16 amino acids long. CDR1 and CDR2 from the germline V gene are MGHRA and YSYEKL. V dropped 1 base and J dropped 5 bases, with 17 bases sitting between them.

This clonotype was observed a handful of times. The chain recombines TRBV6-5 with TRBJ2-2; D is possibly TRBD1 or TRBD2 (5 bases each). The CDR3 contains 16 residues. Germline V gene sequence: CDR1 MNHEY, CDR2 SVGAGI. Trimming pared 2 bases from V and 0 bases from J, leaving 10 bases between. This chain's CDR3 is CASSYLGTPNTGELFF. The CDR3 DNA reads TGTGCCAGCAGTTACCTGGGGACGCCGAACACCGGGGAGCTGTTTTTT.

V gene TRBV5-5 combines with J gene TRBJ2-5; tentative D call: TRBD2 (6 bases). Germline CDR1 SGHKS, CDR2 YYEKEE (reference sequence). The CDR3 length is 16 residues. V was trimmed by 7 bases and J by 4 bases, leaving 23 bases between them. The CDR3 spells CASALPGLSVGETQYF. CDR3 sequence (DNA): TGTGCCAGCGCCCTTCCAGGACTATCCGTGGGAGAGACCCAGTACTTC.